This T cell receptor beta chain was profiled in a study of blood T cell repertoires in COVID-19. About the study: The study drew acute and convalescent COVID-19 samples from the United States, Italy and Spain. PBMCs, B-cell-depleted T cells, or T cells were the source of the cDNA or gDNA that made up the material.

Methods used by the authors: Estimation of nucleated cell counts relied on the amplification of reference gene primers. Here immunoSEQ multiplex PCR was the method, and the copy in TCRdb shows in-frame clones only, minus some. V, J and clone size are those of that table, while D and trimming were read from the DNA. The sample lists more than 300,000 clones, approximately 91% occurring once. CDR3 size: 13 residues. CDR1 is SEHNR, CDR2 FQNEAQ, per germline (reference sequence). The V end was cut by 3 bases, the J end by 6 bases, with 11 bases between. This clonotype was sampled from a woman aged 70-85 years with COVID-19, enrolled during active disease. The sequenced sample was peripheral blood. This chain links TRBV7-9 with TRBJ1-1; D might be TRBD1 (6 bases). The CDR3 DNA reads TGTGCCAGCAGCTTTGCCGGGACACCTGAAGCTTTCTTT. Translation gives CASSFAGTPEAFF. The complete variable domain, with remaining parts taken from reference TRBV7-9 and TRBJ1-1, reads DTGVSQNPRHKITKRGQNVTFRCDPISEHNRLYWYRQTLGQGPEFLTYFQNEAQLEKSRLLSDRFSAERPKGSFSTLEIQRTEQGDSAMYLCASSFAGTPEAFFGQGTRLTVV.